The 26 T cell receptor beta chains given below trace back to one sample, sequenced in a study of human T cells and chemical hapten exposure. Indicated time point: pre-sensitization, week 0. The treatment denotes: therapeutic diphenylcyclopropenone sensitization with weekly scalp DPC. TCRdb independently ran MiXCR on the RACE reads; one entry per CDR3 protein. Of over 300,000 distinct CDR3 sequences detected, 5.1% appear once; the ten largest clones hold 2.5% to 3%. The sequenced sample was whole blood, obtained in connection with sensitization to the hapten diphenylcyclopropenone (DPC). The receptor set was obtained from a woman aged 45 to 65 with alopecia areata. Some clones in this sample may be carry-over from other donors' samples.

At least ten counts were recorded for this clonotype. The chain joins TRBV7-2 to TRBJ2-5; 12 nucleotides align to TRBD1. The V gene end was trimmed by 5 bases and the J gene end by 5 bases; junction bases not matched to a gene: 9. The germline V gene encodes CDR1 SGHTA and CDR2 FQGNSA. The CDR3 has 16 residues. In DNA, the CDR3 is TGTGCCAGCAGCGATTGGGACAGGGGGCTTTATGAGACCCAGTACTTC. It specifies CASSDWDRGLYETQYF.

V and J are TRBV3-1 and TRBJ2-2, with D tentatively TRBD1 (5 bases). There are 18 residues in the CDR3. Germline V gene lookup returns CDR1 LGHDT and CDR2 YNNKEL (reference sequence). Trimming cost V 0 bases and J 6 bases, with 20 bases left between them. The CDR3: CASSQERARTISPGELFF. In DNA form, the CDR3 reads TGTGCCAGCAGCCAAGAAAGGGCCCGGACAATCAGCCCCGGGGAGCTGTTTTTT.

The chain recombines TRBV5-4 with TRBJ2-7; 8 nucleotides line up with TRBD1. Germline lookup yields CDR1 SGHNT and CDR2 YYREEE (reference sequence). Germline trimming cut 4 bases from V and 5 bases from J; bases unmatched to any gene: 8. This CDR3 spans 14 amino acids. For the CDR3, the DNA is TGTGCCAGCAGCCCCGACAGGGGAGTGAACGAGCAGTACTTC. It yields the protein CASSPDRGVNEQYF.

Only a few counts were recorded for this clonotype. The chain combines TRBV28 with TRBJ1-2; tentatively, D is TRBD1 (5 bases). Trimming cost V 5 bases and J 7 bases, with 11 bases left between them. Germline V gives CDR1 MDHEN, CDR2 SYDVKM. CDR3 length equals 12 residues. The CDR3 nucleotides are TGTGCCAGCAGTCCCCAGGGCCCTGGCTACACCTTC. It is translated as CASSPQGPGYTF.

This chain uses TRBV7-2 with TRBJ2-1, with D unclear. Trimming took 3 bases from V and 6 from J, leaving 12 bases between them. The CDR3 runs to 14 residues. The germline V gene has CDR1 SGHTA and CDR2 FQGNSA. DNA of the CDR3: TGTGCCAGCAGCTTGGGGTCCCGCGCCAATGAGCAGTTCTTC. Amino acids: CASSLGSRANEQFF.

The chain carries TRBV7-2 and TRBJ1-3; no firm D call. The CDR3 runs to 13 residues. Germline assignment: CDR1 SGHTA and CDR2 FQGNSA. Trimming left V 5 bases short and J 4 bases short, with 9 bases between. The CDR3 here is CASSKNSGNTIYF. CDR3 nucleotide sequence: TGTGCCAGCAGCAAGAATTCCGGAAACACCATATATTTT.

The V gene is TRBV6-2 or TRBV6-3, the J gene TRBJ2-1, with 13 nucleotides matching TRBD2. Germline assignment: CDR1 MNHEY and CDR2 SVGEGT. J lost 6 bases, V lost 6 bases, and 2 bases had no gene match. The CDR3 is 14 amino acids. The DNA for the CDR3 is TGTGCCAGCAGACTAGCGGGAGGGATCAATGAGCAGTTCTTC. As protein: CASRLAGGINEQFF.

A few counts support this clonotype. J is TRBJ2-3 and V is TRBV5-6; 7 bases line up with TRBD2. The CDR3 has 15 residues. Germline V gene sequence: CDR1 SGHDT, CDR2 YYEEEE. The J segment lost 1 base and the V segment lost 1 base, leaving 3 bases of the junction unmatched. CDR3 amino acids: CASSLLSGGTDTQYF. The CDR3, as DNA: TGTGCCAGCAGCTTGTTGAGCGGGGGCACAGATACGCAGTATTTT. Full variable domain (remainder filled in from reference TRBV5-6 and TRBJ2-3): DAGVTQSPTHLIKTRGQQVTLRCSPKSGHDTVSWYQQALGQGPQFIFQYYEEEERQRGNFPDRFSGHQFPNYSSELNVNALLLGDSALYLCASSLLSGGTDTQYFGPGTRLTVL.

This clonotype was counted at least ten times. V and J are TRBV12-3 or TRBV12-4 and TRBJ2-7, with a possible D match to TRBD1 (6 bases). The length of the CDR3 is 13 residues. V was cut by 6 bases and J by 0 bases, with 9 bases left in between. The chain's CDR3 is CASSPGVSYEQYF. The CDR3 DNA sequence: TGTGCCAGCAGCCCAGGGGTCTCCTACGAGCAGTACTTC.

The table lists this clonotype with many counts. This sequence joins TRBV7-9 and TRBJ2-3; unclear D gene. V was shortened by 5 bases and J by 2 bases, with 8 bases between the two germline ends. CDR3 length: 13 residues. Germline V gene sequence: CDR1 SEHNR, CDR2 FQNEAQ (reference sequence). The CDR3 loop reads CASSGDNTDTQYF. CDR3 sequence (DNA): TGTGCCAGCAGCGGGGATAACACAGATACGCAGTATTTT.

Here the CDR3 reads CASSLGLAGVSDTQYF. The DNA for the CDR3 is TGTGCCAGCAGCTTGGGGCTAGCGGGGGTGTCAGATACGCAGTATTTT. This chain links TRBV5-6 with TRBJ2-3; 10 bases are a match to TRBD2. The CDR3 is 16 amino acids. Germline lookup yields CDR1 SGHDT and CDR2 YYEEEE. Trimming at V came to 0 bases and at J to 4 bases, leaving 5 bases not matched to a gene. The variable domain in full, completed from reference TRBV5-6 and TRBJ2-3, reads DAGVTQSPTHLIKTRGQQVTLRCSPKSGHDTVSWYQQALGQGPQFIFQYYEEEERQRGNFPDRFSGHQFPNYSSELNVNALLLGDSALYLCASSLGLAGVSDTQYFGPGTRLTVL.

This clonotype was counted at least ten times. The CDR3 bases are TGTGCCAGCAGCTCCACCGGGGGACAGGGGACTGAAGCTTTCTTT. This sequence encodes CASSSTGGQGTEAFF. The rearrangement uses TRBV7-6 and TRBJ1-1, with TRBD1 identical over 10 bases. Looked up from germline, CDR1 is SGHVS and CDR2 is FNYEAQ. V lost 4 bases, J lost 5 bases, and 7 bases stayed unmatched. This CDR3 region has 15 residues.

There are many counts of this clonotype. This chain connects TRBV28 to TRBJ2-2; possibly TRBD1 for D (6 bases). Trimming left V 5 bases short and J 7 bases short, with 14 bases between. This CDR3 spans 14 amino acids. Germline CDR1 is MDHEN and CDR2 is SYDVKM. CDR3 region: CASSPQGGIGELFF. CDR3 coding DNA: TGTGCCAGCAGTCCCCAAGGGGGAATCGGGGAGCTGTTTTTT.

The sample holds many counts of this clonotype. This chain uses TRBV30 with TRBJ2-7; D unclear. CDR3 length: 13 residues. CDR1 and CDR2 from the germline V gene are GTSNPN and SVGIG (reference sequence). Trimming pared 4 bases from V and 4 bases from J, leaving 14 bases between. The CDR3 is CAWKYPSLYEQYF. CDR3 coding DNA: TGTGCCTGGAAGTACCCATCACTTTACGAGCAGTACTTC.

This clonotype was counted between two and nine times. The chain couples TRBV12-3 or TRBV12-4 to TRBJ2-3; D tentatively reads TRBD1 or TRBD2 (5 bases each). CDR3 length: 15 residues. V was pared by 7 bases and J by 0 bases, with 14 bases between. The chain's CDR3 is CASTQGRISTDTQYF. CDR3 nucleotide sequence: TGTGCCAGCACCCAGGGACGTATTAGCACAGATACGCAGTATTTT.

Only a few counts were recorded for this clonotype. The CDR3 DNA follows: TGCGCCAGCAGGGGTCAAAAATACAATGAGCAGTTCTTC. Its protein product is CASRGQKYNEQFF. This sequence joins TRBV5-1 and TRBJ2-1, with no clear D. Germline values: CDR1 SGHRS, CDR2 YFSETQ. There are 13 residues in the CDR3. V was trimmed by 5 bases and J by 4 bases, leaving 10 bases between them.

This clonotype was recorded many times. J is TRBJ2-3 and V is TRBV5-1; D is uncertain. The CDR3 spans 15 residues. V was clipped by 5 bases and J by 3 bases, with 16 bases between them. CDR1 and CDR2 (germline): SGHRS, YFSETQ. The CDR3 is CASRTGPSETDTQYF. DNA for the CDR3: TGCGCCAGCAGAACCGGACCATCAGAGACAGATACGCAGTATTTT.

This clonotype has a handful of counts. The CDR3 nucleotides read TGCAGCGTTGATTGGAACACTGAAGCTTTCTTT. Amino acid sequence: CSVDWNTEAFF. This chain connects TRBV29-1 to TRBJ1-1; D is undetermined. V dropped 3 bases and J dropped 1 base, with 3 bases sitting between them. Germline V lookup: CDR1 SQVTM, CDR2 ANQGSEA. The CDR3 loop spans 11 amino acids. Full variable domain (missing parts from reference TRBV29-1 and TRBJ1-1): SAVISQKPSRDICQRGTSLTIQCQVDSQVTMMFWYRQQPGQSLTLIATANQGSEATYESGFVIDKFPISRPNLTFSTLTVSNMSPEDSSIYLCSVDWNTEAFFGQGTRLTVV.

CDR3 DNA sequence: TGTGCCAGCAGCAGCCCAGGGAGCACTGAAGCTTTCTTT. Translating gives CASSSPGSTEAFF. V gene TRBV12-3 or TRBV12-4 combines with J gene TRBJ1-1; TRBD1 might be the D (5 bases). This CDR3 region has 13 residues. Trimming left V 6 bases short and J 4 bases short, with 12 bases between.

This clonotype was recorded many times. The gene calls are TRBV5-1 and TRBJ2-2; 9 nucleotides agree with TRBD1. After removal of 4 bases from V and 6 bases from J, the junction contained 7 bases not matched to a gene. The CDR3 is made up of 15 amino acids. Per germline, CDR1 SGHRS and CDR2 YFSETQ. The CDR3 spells CASSQGQGGSGELFF. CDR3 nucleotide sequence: TGCGCCAGCAGCCAGGGACAGGGAGGATCCGGGGAGCTGTTTTTT.

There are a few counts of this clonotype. The CDR3 here is CASSQVATAGTDTQYF. The DNA of the CDR3 is TGTGCCAGCAGCCAAGTGGCAACCGCCGGCACAGATACGCAGTATTTT. The rearrangement joins TRBV4-2 to TRBJ2-3; no clear D. Germline V CDR1 and CDR2: LGHNA, YNFKEQ. The CDR3 has 16 residues. V lost 1 base to trimming and J lost 1 base, with 12 bases between them.

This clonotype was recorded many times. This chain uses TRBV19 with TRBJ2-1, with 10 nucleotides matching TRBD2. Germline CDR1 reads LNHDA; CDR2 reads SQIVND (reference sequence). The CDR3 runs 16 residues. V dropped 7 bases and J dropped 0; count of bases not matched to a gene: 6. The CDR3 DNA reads TGTGCCAGTACTCCTACTAGCGGGGTCTCCTACAATGAGCAGTTCTTC. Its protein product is CASTPTSGVSYNEQFF.

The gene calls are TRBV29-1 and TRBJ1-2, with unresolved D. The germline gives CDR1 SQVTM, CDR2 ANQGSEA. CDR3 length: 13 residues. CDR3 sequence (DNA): TGCAGTGTTCAGGACCAGAAACTATATGGCTACACCTTC. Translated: CSVQDQKLYGYTF. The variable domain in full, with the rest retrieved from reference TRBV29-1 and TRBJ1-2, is SAVISQKPSRDICQRGTSLTIQCQVDSQVTMMFWYRQQPGQSLTLIATANQGSEATYESGFVIDKFPISRPNLTFSTLTVSNMSPEDSSIYLCSVQDQKLYGYTFGSGTRLTVV.

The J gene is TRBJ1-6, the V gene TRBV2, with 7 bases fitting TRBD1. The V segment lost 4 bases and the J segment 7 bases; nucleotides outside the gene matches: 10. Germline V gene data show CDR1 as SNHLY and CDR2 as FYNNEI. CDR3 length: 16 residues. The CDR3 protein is CASSGGFRGENSPLHF. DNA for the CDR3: TGTGCCAGCAGTGGGGGCTTCAGGGGGGAAAATTCACCCCTCCACTTT.

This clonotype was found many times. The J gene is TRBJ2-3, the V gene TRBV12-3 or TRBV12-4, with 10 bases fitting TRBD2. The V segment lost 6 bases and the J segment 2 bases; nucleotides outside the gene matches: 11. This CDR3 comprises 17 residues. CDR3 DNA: TGTGCCAGCAGCACCGCTAGCGGGGGCTTCCCCACAGATACGCAGTATTTT. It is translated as CASSTASGGFPTDTQYF.

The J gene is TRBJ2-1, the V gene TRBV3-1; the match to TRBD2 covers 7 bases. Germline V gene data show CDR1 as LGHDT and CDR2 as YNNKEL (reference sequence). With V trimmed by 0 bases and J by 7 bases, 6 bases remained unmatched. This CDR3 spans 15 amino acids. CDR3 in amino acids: CASSQDLLAANEQFF. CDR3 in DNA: TGTGCCAGCAGCCAAGATCTCCTAGCGGCAAATGAGCAGTTCTTC.